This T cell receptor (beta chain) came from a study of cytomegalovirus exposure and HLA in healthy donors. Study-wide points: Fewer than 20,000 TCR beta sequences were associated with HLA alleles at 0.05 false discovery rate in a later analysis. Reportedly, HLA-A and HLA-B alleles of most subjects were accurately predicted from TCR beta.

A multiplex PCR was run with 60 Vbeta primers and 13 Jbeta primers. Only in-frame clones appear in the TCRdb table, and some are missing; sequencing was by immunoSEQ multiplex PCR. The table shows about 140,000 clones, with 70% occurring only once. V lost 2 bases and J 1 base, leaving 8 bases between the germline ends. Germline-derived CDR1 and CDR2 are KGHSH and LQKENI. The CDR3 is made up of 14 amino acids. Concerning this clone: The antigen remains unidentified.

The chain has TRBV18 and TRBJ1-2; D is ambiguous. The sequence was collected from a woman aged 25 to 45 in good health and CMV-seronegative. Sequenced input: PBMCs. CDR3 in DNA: TGTGCCAGCTCACCAACTGTCAATAACTATGGCTACACCTTC. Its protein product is CASSPTVNNYGYTF. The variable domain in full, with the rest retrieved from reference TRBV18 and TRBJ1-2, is NAGVMQNPRHLVRRRGQEARLRCSPMKGHSHVYWYRQLPEEGLKFMVYLQKENIIDESGMPKERFSAEFPKEGPSILRIQQVVRGDSAAYFCASSPTVNNYGYTFGSGTRLTVV.